This record covers a single T cell receptor (beta chain). This CDR3 is 12 amino acids long. CDR1 is MNHEY and CDR2 is SMNVEV in the germline V gene (reference sequence). Trimming removed 5 bases from V and 6 bases from J, with 8 bases in between. The data derive from a study of CD8 T cells in Susac syndrome. Reverse transcription used about 0.5 to 1 ug RNA and random hexamers. Each CDR3 protein gets one entry after TCRdb re-called the immunoSEQ multiplex PCR reads with MiXCR. This sample has 150,000 to 180,000 distinct CDR3 sequences; approximately 96% occur once, and the top ten carry about 0.21%. J is TRBJ2-1 and V is TRBV27; D is undetermined. The receptor's source is a human donor with multiple sclerosis. The sample was CD8+ T cells from PBMCs. DNA of the CDR3: TGTGCCAGCAGTCCGACCTCCAATGAGCAGTTCTTC. Residues: CASSPTSNEQFF.